A single T cell receptor beta chain is shown here with its context. Between the trimmed V and J ends, which lost 0 bases and 7 bases, there was a span of 11 bases. Germline values: CDR1 LGHNA, CDR2 YSLEER. The CDR3 loop spans 14 amino acids. The record originates from a study of blood T cell repertoires in COVID-19. Study-level background: The United States, Italy and Spain supplied acute and convalescent COVID-19 samples. PBMCs, B-cell-depleted T cells, or T cells provided the cDNA or gDNA that made up the material.

In the authors' workflow: Reference gene primer amplification in the assay estimated nucleated cell counts. Here immunoSEQ multiplex PCR was the method, and the copy in TCRdb shows in-frame clones only, minus some. V, J and clone size were drawn from that table, and D and trimming were deduced from the DNA. In the table there are around 150,000 clones, about 80% of which are singletons. The clonotype was recovered from a woman of 80 years or more in a cohort sampled during active or convalescent COVID-19. This chain links TRBV4-3 with TRBJ2-3, with D unresolved. Material for sequencing was peripheral blood. The CDR3 reads CASSQEQASHTQYF. The CDR3 coding sequence is TGCGCCAGCAGCCAAGAGCAGGCGAGCCATACGCAGTATTTT.